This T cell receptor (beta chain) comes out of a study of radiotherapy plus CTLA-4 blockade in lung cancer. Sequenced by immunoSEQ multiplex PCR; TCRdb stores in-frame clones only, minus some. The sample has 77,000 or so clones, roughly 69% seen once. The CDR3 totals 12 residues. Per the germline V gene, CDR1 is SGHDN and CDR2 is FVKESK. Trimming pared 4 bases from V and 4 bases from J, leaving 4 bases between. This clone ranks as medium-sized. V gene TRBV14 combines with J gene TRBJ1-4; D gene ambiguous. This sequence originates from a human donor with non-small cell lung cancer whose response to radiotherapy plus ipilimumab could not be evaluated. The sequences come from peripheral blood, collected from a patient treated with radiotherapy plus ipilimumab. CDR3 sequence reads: CASSPNNEKLFF. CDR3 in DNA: TGTGCCAGCAGCCCTAATAATGAAAAACTGTTTTTT.